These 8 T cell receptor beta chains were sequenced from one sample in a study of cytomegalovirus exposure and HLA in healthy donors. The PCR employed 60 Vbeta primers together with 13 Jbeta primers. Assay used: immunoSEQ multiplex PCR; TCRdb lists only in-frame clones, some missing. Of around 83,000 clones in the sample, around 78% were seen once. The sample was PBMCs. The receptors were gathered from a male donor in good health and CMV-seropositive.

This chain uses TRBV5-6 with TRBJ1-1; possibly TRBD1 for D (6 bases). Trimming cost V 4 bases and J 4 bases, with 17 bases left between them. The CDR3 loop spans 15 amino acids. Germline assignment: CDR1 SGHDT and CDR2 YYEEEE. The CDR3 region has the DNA TGTGCCAGCAGCCCTCTCCAGGGGTCGGGCACTGAAGCTTTCTTT. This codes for CASSPLQGSGTEAFF.

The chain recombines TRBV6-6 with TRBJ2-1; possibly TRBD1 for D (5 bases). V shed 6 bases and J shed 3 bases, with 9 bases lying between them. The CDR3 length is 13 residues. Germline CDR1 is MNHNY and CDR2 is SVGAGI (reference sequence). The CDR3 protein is CASSSDSYNEQFF. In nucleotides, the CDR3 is TGTGCCAGCAGCTCCGACAGCTACAATGAGCAGTTCTTC.

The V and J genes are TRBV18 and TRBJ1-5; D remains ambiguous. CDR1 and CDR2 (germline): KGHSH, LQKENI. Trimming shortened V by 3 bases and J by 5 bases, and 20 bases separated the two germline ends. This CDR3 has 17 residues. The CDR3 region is CASSPRLLRASDQPQHF. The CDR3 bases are TGTGCCAGCTCACCCCGTCTGCTGAGGGCATCCGATCAGCCCCAGCATTTT.

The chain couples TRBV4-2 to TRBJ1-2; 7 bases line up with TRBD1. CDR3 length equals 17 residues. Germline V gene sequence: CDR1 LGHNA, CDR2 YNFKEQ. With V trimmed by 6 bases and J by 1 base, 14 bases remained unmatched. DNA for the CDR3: TGTGCCAGCAGTCCTCCCCCCGGGACAGCCTTTAACTATGGCTACACCTTC. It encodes CASSPPPGTAFNYGYTF.

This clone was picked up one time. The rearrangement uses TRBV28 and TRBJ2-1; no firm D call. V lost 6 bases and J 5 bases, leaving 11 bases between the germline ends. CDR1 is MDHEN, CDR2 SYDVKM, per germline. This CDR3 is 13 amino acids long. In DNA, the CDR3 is TGTGCCAGCAGGGAGAGGAACAACAATGAGCAGTTCTTC. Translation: CASRERNNNEQFF.

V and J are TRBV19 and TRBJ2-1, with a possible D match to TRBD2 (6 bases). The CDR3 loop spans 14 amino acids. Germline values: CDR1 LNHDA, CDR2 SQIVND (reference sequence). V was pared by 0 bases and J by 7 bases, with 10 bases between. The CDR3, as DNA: TGTGCCAGTAGTATAGACGGGAGTAGGAATGAGCAGTTCTTC. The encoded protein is CASSIDGSRNEQFF. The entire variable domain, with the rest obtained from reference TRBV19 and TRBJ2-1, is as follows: DGGITQSPKYLFRKEGQNVTLSCEQNLNHDAMYWYRQDPGQGLRLIYYSQIVNDFQKGDIAEGYSVSREKKESFPLTVTSAQKNPTAFYLCASSIDGSRNEQFFGPGTRLTVL.

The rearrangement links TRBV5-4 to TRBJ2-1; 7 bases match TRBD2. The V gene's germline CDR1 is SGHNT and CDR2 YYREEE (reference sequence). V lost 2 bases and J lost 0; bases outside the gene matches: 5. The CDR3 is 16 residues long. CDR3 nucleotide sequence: TGTGCCAGCAGCTTCGGGGGGATGAGCTCCTACAATGAGCAGTTCTTC. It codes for CASSFGGMSSYNEQFF.

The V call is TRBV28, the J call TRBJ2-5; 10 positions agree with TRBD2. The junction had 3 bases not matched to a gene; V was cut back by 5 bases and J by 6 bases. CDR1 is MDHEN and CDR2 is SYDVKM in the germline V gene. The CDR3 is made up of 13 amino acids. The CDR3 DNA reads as TGTGCCAGCAGTGCTAGCGGGAGCCAGACCCAGTACTTC. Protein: CASSASGSQTQYF.